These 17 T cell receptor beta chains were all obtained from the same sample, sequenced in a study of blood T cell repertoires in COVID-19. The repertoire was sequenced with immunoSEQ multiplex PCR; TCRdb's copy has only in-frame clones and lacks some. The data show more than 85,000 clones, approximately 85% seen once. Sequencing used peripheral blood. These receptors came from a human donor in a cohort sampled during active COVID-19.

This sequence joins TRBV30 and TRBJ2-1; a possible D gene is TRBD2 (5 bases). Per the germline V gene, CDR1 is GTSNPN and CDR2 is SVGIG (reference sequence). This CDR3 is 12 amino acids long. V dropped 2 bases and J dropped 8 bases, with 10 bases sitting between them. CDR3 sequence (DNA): TGTGCCTGGAGTCCCTTGAGGGATGAGCAGTTCTTC. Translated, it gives CAWSPLRDEQFF.

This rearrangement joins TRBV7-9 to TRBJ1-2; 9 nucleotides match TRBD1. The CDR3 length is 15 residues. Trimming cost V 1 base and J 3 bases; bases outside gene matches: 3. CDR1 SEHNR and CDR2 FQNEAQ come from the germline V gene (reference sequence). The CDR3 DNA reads TGTGCCAGCAGCTTAGACAGGGGGCTTCACTATGGCTACACCTTC. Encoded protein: CASSLDRGLHYGYTF.

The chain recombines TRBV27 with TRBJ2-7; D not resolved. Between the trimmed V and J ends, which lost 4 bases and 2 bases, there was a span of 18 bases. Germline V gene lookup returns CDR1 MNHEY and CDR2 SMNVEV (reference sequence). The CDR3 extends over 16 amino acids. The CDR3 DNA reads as TGTGCCAGCAGTTCAAACCCATCGACATTGACCTACGAGCAGTACTTC. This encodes CASSSNPSTLTYEQYF.

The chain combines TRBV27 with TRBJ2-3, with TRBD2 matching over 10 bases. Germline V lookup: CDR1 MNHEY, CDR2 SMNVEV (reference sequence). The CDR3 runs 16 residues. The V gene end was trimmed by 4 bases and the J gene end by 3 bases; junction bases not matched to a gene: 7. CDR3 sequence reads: CASSSARTSGTDTQYF. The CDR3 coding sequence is TGTGCCAGCAGTTCCGCACGGACTAGCGGAACAGATACGCAGTATTTT.

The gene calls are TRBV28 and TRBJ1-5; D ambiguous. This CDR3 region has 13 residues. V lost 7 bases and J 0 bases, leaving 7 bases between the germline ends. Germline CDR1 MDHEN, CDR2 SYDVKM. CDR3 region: CASISHSNQPQHF. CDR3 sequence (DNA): TGTGCCAGCATCTCACATAGCAATCAGCCCCAGCATTTT.

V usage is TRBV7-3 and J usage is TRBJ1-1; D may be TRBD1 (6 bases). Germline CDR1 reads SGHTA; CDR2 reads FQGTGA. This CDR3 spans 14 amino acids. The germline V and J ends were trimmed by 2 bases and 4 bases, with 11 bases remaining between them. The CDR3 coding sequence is TGTGCCAGCAGCTTACAGGGGCTGGGCACTGAAGCTTTCTTT. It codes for CASSLQGLGTEAFF.

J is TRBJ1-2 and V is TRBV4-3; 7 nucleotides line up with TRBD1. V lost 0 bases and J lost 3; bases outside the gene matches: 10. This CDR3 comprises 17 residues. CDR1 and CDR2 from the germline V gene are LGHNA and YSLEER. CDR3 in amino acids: CASSQERSHRGHYGYTF. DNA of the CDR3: TGCGCCAGCAGCCAAGAAAGGAGTCACAGGGGCCACTATGGCTACACCTTC.

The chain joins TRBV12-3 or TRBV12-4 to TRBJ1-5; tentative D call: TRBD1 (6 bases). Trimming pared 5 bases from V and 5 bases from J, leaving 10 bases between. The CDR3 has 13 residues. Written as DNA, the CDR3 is TGTGCCAGCAGTAGGGGGTCATATCAGCCCCAGCATTTT. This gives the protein CASSRGSYQPQHF.

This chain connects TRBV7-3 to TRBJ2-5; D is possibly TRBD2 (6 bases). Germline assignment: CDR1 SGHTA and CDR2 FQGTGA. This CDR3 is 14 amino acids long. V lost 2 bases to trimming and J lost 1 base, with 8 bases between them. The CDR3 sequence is CASSLGGTQETQYF. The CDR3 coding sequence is TGTGCCAGCAGCTTAGGGGGGACCCAAGAGACCCAGTACTTC.

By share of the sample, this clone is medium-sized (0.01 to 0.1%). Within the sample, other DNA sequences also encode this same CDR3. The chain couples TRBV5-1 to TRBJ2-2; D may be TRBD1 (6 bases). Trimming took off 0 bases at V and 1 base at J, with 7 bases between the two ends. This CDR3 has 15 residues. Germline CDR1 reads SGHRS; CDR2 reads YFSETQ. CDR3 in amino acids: CASSLEGGNTGELFF. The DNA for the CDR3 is TGCGCCAGCAGCTTGGAAGGGGGGAACACCGGGGAGCTGTTTTTT. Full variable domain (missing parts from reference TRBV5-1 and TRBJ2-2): KAGVTQTPRYLIKTRGQQVTLSCSPISGHRSVSWYQQTPGQGLQFLFEYFSETQRNKGNFPGRFSGRQFSNSRSEMNVSTLELGDSALYLCASSLEGGNTGELFFGEGSRLTVL.

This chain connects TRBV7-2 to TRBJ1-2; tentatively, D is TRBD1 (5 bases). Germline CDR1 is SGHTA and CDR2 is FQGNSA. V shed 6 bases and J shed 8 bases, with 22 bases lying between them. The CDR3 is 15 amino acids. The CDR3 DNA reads TGTGCCAGCAGTATTCGGGTCTTGGGGCAGGAAGGCTACACCTTC. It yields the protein CASSIRVLGQEGYTF.

The CDR3 protein is CASSIIRAGGRGDTQYF. In DNA form, the CDR3 reads TGTGCCAGTAGTATAATTAGGGCGGGGGGGCGAGGAGATACGCAGTATTTT. V usage is TRBV19 and J usage is TRBJ2-3; TRBD2 matches 9 bases. This CDR3 contains 17 residues. The ends lost 2 bases at V and 5 bases at J; junction bases unmatched: 11. Per the germline V gene, CDR1 is LNHDA and CDR2 is SQIVND (reference sequence).

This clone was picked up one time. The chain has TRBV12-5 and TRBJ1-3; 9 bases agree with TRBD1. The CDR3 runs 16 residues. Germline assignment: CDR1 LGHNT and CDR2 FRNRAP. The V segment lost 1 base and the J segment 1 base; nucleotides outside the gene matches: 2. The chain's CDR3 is CASGLGDRASGNTIYF. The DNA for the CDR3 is TGTGCTAGTGGTTTGGGGGACAGGGCTTCTGGAAACACCATATATTTT. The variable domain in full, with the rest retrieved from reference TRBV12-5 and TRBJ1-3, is DARVTQTPRHKVTEMGQEVTMRCQPILGHNTVFWYRQTMMQGLELLAYFRNRAPLDDSGMPKDRFSAEMPDATLATLKIQPSEPRDSAVYFCASGLGDRASGNTIYFGEGSWLTVV.

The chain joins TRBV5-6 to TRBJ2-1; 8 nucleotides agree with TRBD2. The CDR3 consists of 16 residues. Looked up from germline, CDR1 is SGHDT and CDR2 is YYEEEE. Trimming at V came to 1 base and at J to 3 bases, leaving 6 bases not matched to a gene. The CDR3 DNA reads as TGTGCCAGCAGCTTGCAAGCGGGGGCGAACTACAATGAGCAGTTCTTC. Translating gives CASSLQAGANYNEQFF. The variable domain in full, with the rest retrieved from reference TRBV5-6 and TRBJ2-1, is DAGVTQSPTHLIKTRGQQVTLRCSPKSGHDTVSWYQQALGQGPQFIFQYYEEEERQRGNFPDRFSGHQFPNYSSELNVNALLLGDSALYLCASSLQAGANYNEQFFGPGTRLTVL.

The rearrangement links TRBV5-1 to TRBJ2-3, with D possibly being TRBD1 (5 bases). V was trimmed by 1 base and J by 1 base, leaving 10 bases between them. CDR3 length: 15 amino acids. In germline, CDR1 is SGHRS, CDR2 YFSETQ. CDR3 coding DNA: TGCGCCAGCAGCTTGTACACAGGACGCACAGATACGCAGTATTTT. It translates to CASSLYTGRTDTQYF.

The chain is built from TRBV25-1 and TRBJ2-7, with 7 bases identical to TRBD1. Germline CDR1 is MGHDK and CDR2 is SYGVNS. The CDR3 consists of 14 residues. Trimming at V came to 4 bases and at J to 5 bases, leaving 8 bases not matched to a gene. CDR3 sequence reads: CASSGGQISNEQYF. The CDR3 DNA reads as TGTGCCAGCAGTGGGGGACAGATTAGTAACGAGCAGTACTTC.

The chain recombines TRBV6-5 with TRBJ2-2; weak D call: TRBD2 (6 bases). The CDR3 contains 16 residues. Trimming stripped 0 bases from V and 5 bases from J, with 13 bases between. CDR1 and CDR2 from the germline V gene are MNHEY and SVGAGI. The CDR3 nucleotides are TGTGCCAGCAGTTACTCGTCGAACGCGGGAACCGGGGAGCTGTTTTTT. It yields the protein CASSYSSNAGTGELFF.